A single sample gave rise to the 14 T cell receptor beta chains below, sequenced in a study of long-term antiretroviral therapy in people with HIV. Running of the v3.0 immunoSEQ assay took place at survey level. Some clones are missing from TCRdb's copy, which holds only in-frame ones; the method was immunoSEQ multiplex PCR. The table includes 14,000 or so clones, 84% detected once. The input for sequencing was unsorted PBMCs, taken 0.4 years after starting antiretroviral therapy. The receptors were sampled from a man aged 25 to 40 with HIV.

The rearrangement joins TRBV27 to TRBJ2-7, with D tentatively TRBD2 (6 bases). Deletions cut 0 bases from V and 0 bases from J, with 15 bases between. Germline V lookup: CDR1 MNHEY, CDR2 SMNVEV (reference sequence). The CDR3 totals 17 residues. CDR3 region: CASSLSGGSGSSYEQYF. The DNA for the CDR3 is TGTGCCAGCAGTTTATCCGGGGGTAGCGGAAGCTCCTACGAGCAGTACTTC.

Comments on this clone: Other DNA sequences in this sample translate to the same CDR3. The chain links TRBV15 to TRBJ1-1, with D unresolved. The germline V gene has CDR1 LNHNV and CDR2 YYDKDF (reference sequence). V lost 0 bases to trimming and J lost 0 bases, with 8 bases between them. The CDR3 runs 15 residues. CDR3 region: CATSRDKGVNTEAFF. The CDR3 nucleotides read TGTGCCACCAGCAGAGATAAGGGTGTGAACACTGAAGCTTTCTTT.

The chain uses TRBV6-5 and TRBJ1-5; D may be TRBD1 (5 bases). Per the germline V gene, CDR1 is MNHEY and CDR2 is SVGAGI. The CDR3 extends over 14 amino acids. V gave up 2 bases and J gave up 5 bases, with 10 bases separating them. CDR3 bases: TGTGCCAGCAGTTACAGGGGAGTTGATCAGCCCCAGCATTTT. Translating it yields CASSYRGVDQPQHF.

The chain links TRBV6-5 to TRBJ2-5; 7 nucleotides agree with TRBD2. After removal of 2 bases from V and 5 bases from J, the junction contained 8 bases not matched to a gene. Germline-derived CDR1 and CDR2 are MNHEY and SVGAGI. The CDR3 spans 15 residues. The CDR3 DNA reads TGTGCCAGCAGTTACCCCGGACTAGATGGGGAGACCCAGTACTTC. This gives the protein CASSYPGLDGETQYF.

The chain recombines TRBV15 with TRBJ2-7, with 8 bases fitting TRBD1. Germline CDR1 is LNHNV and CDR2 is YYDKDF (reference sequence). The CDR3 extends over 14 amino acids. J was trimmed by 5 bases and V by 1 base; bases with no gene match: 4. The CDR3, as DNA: TGTGCCACCAGCAGAGTCAGGGGGCAACACGAGCAGTACTTC. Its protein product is CATSRVRGQHEQYF.

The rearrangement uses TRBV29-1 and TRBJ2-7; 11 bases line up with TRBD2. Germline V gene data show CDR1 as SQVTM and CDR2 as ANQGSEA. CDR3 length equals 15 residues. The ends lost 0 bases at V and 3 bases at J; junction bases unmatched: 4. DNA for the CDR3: TGCAGCGTTGAAGAGCTAGCGGGAGGTCGCTACGAGCAGTACTTC. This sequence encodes CSVEELAGGRYEQYF.

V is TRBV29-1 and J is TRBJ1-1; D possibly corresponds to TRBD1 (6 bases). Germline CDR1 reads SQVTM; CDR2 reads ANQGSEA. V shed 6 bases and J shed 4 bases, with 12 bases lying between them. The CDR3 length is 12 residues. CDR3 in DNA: TGCAGCGTAGCTGCACAGGGCACTGAAGCTTTCTTT. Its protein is CSVAAQGTEAFF.

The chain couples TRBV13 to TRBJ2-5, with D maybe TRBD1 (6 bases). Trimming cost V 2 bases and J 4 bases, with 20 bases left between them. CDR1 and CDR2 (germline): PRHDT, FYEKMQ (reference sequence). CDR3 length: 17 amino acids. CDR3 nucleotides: TGTGCCAGCAGCTTAAGAGCGGCCACAGGGCTAAGAGAGACCCAGTACTTC. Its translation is CASSLRAATGLRETQYF.

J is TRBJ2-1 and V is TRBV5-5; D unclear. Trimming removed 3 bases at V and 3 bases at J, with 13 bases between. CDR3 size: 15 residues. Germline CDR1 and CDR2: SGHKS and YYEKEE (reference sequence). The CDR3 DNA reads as TGTGCCAGCAGCTGGGCGAGTGAGGACTACAATGAGCAGTTCTTC. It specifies CASSWASEDYNEQFF.

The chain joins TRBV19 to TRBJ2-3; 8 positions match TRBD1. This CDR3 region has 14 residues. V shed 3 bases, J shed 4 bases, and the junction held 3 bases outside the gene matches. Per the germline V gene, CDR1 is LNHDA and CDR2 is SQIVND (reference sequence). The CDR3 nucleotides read TGTGCCAGTAGTATTGACAGGGGCCCAGATACGCAGTATTTT. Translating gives CASSIDRGPDTQYF.

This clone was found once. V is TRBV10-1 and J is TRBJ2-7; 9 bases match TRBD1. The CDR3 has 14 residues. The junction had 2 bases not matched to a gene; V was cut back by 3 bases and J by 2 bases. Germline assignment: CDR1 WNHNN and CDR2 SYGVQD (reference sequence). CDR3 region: CASSEGTGTYEQYF. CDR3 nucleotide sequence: TGCGCCAGCAGTGAAGGGACAGGGACCTACGAGCAGTACTTC.

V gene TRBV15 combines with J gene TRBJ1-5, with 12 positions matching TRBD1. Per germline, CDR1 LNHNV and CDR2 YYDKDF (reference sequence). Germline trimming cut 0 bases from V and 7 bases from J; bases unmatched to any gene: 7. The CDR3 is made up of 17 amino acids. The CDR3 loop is CATSRDLGQGARQPQHF. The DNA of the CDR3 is TGTGCCACCAGCAGAGATCTGGGACAGGGGGCGAGACAGCCCCAGCATTTT.

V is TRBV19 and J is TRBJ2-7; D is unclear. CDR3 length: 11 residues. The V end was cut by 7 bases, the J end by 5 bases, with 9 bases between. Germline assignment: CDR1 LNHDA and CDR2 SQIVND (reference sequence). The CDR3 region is CASTAGHEQYF. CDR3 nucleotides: TGTGCCAGTACGGCAGGCCACGAGCAGTACTTC.

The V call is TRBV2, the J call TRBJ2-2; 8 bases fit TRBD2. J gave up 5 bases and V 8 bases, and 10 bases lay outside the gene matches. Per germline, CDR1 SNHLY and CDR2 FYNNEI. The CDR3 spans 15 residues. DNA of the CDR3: TGTGCCAGCCCCGCCAACACGGGAGGGACCGGGGAGCTGTTTTTT. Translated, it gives CASPANTGGTGELFF.